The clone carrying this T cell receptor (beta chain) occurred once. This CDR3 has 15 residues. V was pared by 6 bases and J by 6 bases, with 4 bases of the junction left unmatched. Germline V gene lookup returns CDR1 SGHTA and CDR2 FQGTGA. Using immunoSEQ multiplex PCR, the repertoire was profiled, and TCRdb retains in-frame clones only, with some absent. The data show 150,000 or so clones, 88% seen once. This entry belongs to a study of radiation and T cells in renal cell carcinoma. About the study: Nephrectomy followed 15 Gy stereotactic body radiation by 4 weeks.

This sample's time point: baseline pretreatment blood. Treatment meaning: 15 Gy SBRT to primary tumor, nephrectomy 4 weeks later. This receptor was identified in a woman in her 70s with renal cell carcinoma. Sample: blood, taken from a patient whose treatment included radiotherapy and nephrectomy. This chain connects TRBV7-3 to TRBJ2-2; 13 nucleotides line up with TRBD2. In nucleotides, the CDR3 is TGTGCCAGCAGACTAGCGGGGGGGCCCCCCGGGGAGCTGTTTTTT. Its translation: CASRLAGGPPGELFF.